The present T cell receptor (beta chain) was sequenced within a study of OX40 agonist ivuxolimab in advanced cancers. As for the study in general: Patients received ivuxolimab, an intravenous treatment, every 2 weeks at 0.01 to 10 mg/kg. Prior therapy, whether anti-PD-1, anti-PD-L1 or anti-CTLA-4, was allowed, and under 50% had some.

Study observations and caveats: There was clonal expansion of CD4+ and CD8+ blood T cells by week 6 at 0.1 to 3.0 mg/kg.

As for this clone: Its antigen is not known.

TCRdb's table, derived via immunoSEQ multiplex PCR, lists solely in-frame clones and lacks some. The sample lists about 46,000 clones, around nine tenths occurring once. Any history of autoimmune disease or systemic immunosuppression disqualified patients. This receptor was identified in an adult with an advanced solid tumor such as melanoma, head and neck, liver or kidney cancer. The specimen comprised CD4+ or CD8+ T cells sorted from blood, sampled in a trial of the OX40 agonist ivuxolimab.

CDR3 residues: CASSEFREDTGELFF. CDR3 nucleotides: TGCGCCAGCAGTGAATTCAGGGAGGACACCGGGGAGCTGTTTTTT. The V and J genes are TRBV10-1 and TRBJ2-2, with a weak D call TRBD2 (6 bases). The CDR3 consists of 15 residues. V lost 3 bases and J lost 3, with 11 bases in between. From germline, CDR1 is WNHNN and CDR2 SYGVQD (reference sequence).